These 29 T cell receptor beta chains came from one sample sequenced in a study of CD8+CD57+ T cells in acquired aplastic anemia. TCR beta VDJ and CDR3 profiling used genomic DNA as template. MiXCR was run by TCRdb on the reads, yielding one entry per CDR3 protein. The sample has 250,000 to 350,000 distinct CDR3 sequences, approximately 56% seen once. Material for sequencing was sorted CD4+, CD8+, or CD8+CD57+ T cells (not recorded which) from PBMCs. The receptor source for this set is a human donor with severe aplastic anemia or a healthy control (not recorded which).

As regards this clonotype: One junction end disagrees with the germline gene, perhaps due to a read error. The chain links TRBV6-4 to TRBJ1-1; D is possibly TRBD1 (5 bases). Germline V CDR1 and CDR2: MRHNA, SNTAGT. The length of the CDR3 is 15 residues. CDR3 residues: CASSATSGGNNEAFF. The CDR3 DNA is TGTGCCAGCAGTGCGACTAGCGGGGGGAACAATGAAGCTTTCTTT.

The CDR3 reads CAISGLRGTGDTEAFF. As DNA, the CDR3 is TGTGCCATCAGTGGTTTGAGAGGGACAGGGGACACTGAAGCTTTCTTT. The chain couples TRBV10-3 to TRBJ1-1, with TRBD1 identical over 10 bases. The germline V gene encodes CDR1 ENHRY and CDR2 SYGVKD. The CDR3 has 16 amino acids. V shed 4 bases, J shed 3 bases, and the junction held 8 bases outside the gene matches.

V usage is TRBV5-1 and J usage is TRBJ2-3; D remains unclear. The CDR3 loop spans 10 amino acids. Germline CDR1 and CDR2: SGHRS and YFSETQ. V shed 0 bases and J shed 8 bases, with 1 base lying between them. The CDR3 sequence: CASSLGTQYF. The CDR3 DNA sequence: TGCGCCAGCAGCTTGGGTACGCAGTATTTT.

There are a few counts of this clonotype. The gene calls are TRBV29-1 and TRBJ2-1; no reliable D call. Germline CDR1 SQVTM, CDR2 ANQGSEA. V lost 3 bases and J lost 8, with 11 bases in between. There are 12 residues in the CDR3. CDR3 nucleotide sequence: TGCAGCGTTGATTCGAGCTCTGATGAGCAGTTCTTC. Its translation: CSVDSSSDEQFF.

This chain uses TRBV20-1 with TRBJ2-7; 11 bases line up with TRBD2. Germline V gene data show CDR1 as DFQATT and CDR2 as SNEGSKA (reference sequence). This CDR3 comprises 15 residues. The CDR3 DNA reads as TGCAGCGCTCGACTAGCGGGGTTGGCCAACGGCGAGCAGTACTTC. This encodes CSARLAGLANGEQYF.

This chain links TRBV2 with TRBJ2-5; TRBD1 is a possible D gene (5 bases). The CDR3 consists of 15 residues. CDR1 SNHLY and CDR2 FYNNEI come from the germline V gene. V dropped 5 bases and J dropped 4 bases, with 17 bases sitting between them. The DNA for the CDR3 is TGTGCCAGCAGTCGGACACTCCCGGCTCGAGAGACCCAGTACTTC. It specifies CASSRTLPARETQYF.

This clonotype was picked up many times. The CDR3 coding sequence is TGCAGTGCGACACTAGCGGGGAGCACAGATACGCAGTATTTT. Translating it yields CSATLAGSTDTQYF. The chain has TRBV20-1 and TRBJ2-3; 10 nucleotides match TRBD2. Losses at the gene ends were 6 bases for V and 0 bases for J; bases not matched to a gene: 3. CDR1 DFQATT and CDR2 SNEGSKA come from the germline V gene (reference sequence). This CDR3 comprises 14 residues.

The CDR3 sequence is CASRKGQGFHEQYF. The DNA for the CDR3 is TGTGCCAGCCGTAAGGGACAGGGGTTCCACGAGCAGTACTTC. The chain couples TRBV2 to TRBJ2-7; TRBD1 matches at 10 bases. The V and J ends lost 8 bases and 5 bases, in that order; junction bases with no gene match: 9. This CDR3 region has 14 residues. Germline values: CDR1 SNHLY, CDR2 FYNNEI.

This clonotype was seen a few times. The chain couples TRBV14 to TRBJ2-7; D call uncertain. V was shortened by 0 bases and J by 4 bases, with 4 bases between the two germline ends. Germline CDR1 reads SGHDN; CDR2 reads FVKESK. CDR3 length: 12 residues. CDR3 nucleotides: TGTGCCAGCAGCCAAGATCGGTACGAGCAGTACTTC. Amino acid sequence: CASSQDRYEQYF.

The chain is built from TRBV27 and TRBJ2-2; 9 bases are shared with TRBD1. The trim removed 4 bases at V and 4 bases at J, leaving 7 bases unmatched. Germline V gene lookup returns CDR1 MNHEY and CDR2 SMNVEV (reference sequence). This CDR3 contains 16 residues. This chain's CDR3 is CASSWAGQGFTGELFF. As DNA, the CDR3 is TGTGCCAGCAGTTGGGCAGGACAGGGGTTCACCGGGGAGCTGTTTTTT.

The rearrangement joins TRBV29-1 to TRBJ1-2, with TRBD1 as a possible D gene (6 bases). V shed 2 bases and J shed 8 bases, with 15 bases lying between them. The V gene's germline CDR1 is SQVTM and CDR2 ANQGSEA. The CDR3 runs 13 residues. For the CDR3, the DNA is TGCAGCGTTGAACACAGGGTGGATTTGGGCTACACCTTC. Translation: CSVEHRVDLGYTF.

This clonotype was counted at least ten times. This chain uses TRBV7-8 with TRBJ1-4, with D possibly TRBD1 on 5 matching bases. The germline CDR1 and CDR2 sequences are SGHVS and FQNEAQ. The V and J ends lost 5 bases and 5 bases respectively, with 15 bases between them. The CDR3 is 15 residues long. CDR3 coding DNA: TGTGCCAGCAGCATCCAGGGACCTCTGAATGAAAAACTGTTTTTT. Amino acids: CASSIQGPLNEKLFF.

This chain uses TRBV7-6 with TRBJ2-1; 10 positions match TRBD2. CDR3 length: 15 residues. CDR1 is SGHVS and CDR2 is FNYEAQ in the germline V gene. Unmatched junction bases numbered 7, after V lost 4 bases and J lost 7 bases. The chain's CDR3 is CASSSGTSEWNEQFF. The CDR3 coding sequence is TGTGCCAGCAGCTCAGGGACTAGCGAATGGAATGAGCAGTTCTTC.

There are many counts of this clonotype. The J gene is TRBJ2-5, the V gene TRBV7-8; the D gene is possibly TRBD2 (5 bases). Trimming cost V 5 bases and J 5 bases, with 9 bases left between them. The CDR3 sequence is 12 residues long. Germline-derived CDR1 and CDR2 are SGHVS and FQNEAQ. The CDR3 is CASSLPGETQYF. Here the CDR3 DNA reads TGTGCCAGCAGCCTCCCGGGGGAGACCCAGTACTTC.

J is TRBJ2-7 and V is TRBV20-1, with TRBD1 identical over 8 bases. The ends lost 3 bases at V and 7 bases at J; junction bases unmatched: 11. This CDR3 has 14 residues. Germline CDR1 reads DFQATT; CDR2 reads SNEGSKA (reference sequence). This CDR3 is CSARGSDRVWEQYF. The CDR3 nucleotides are TGCAGTGCTAGGGGATCGGACAGGGTGTGGGAGCAGTACTTC.

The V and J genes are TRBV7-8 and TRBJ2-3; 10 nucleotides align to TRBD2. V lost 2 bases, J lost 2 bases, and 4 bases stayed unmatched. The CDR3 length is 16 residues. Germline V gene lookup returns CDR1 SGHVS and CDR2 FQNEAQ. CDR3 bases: TGTGCCAGCAGCTTATTCGGGACTAGCGACACAGATACGCAGTATTTT. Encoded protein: CASSLFGTSDTDTQYF.

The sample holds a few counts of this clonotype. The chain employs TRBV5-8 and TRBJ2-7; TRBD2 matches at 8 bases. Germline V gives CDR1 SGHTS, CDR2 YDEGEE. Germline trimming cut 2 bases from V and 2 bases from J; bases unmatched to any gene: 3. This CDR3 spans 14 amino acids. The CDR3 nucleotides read TGTGCCAGCAGCTTAGCGGGGGCTACCTACGAGCAGTACTTC. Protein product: CASSLAGATYEQYF.

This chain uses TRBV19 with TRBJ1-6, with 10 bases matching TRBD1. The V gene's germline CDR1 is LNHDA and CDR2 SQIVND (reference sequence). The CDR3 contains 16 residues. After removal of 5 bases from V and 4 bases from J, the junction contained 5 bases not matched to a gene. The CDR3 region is CASSDRGPTYNSPLHF. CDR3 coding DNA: TGTGCCAGTAGTGACAGGGGGCCCACTTATAATTCACCCCTCCACTTT. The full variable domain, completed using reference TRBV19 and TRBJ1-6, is DGGITQSPKYLFRKEGQNVTLSCEQNLNHDAMYWYRQDPGQGLRLIYYSQIVNDFQKGDIAEGYSVSREKKESFPLTVTSAQKNPTAFYLCASSDRGPTYNSPLHFGNGTRLTVT.

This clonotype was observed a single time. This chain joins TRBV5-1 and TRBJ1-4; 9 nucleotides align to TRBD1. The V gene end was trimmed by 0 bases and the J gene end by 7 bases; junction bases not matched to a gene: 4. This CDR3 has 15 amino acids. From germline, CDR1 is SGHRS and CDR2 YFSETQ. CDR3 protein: CASSLGTGDVEKLFF. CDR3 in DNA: TGCGCCAGCAGCTTGGGGACAGGGGACGTTGAAAAACTGTTTTTT.

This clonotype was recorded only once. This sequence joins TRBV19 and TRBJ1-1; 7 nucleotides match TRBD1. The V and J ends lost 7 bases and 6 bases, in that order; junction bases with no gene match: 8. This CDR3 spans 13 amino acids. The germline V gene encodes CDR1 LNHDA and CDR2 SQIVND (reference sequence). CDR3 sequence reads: CASMDRRSSEAFF. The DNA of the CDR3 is TGTGCCAGTATGGACAGGCGGAGCTCTGAAGCTTTCTTT.

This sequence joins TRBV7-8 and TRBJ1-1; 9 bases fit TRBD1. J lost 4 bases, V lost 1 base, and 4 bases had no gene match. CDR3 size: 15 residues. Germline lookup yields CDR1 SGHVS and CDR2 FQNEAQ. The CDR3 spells CASSLVGQGFTEAFF. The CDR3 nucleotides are TGTGCCAGCAGCTTAGTGGGACAGGGCTTCACTGAAGCTTTCTTT.

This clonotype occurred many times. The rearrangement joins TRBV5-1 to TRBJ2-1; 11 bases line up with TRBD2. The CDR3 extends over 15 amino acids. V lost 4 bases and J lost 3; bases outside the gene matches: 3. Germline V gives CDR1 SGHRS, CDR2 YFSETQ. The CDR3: CASSDGTSGYNEQFF. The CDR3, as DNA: TGCGCCAGCAGCGACGGGACTAGCGGCTACAATGAGCAGTTCTTC.

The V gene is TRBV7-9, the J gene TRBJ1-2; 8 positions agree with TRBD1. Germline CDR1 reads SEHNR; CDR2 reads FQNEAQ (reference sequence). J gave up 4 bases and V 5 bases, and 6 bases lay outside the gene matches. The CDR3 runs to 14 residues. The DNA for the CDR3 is TGTGCCAGCAGCCGTCCGGACAGGGCCTATGGCTACACCTTC. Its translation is CASSRPDRAYGYTF.

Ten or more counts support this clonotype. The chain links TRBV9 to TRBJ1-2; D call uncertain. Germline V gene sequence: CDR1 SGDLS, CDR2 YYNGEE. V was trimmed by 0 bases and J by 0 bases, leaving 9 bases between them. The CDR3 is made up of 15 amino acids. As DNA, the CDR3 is TGTGCCAGCAGCGTAGGTTTAGCCTCTAACTATGGCTACACCTTC. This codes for CASSVGLASNYGYTF.

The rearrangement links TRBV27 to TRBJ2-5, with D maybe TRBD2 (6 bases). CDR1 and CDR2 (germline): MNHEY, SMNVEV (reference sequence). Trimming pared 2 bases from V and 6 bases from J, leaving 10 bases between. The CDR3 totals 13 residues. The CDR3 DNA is TGTGCCAGCAGTTTAGGACGGGGGAAGACCCAGTACTTC. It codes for CASSLGRGKTQYF.

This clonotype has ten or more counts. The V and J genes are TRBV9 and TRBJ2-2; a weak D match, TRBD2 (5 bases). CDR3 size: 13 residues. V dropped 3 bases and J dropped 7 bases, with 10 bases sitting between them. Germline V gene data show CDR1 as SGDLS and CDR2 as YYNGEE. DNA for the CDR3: TGTGCCAGCAGCGCGGACTCGGTCGGGGAGCTGTTTTTT. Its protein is CASSADSVGELFF.

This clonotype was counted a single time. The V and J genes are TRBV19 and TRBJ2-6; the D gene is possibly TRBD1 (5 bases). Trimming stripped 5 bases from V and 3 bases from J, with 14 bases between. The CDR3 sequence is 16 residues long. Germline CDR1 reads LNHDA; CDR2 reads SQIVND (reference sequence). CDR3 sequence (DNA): TGTGCCAGTAGTTCTGAACAGGCCCTTGGGGCCAACGTCCTGACTTTC. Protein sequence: CASSSEQALGANVLTF.

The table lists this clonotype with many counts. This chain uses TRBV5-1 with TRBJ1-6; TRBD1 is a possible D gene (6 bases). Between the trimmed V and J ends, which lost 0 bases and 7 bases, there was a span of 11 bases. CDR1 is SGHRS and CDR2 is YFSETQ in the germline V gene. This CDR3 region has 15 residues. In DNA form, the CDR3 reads TGCGCCAGCAGCTTGGAGGGGACACCCAATTCACCCCTCCACTTT. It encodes CASSLEGTPNSPLHF.

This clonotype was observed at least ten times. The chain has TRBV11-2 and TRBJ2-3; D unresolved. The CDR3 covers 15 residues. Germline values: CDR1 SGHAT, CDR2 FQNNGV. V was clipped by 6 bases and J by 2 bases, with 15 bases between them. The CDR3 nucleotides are TGTGCCAGCAGTTCGATAGGGTCCCCCACAGATACGCAGTATTTT. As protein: CASSSIGSPTDTQYF. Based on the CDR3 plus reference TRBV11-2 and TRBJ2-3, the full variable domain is EAGVAQSPRYKIIEKRQSVAFWCNPISGHATLYWYQQILGQGPKLLIQFQNNGVVDDSQLPKDRFSAERLKGVDSTLKIQPAKLEDSAVYLCASSSIGSPTDTQYFGPGTRLTVL.